This T cell receptor (beta chain) is from a study of cytomegalovirus exposure and HLA in healthy donors. There are 14 residues in the CDR3. Trimming stripped 6 bases from V and 3 bases from J, with 9 bases between. Germline V gives CDR1 LNHDA, CDR2 SQIVND (reference sequence). General study findings and limits: The study designated 150 to 200 TCR beta chains cytomegalovirus-associated. A previous analysis found most TCR beta V segments productive roughly 87% or roughly 30% of the time.

Comments on this clone: The antigen remains undetermined.

In the PCR, 60 Vbeta and 13 Jbeta primers were used. The data were produced by immunoSEQ multiplex PCR, yet TCRdb's version contains in-frame clones alone and is incomplete. This table has 100,000 to 120,000 clones, 70% to 80% appearing once. This chain uses TRBV19 with TRBJ2-6, with D unresolved. This receptor was obtained from a man aged 40-49 years in good health and CMV-seronegative. The sample consisted of PBMCs. The CDR3 region is CASSGVDGANVLTF. For the CDR3, the DNA is TGTGCCAGTAGCGGAGTAGATGGGGCCAACGTCCTGACTTTC.